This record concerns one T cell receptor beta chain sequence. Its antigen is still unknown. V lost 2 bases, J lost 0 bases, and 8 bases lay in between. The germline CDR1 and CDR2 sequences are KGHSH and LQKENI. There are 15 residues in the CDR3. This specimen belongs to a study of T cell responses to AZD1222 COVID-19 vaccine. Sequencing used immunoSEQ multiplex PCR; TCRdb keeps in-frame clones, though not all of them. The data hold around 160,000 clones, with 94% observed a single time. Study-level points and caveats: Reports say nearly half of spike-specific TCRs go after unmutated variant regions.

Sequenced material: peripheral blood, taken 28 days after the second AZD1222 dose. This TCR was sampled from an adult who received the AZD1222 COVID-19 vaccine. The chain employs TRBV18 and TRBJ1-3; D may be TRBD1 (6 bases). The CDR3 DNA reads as TGTGCCAGCTCACCAACAGGGAGCTCTGGAAACACCATATATTTT. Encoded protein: CASSPTGSSGNTIYF.